A selection of T cell receptor beta chains follows, all from one sample in a study of CD8 T cells in Susac syndrome. TCRdb re-called the immunoSEQ multiplex PCR reads through MiXCR, storing one row per CDR3 protein. The sample holds some 200,000 distinct CDR3 sequences, roughly 95% seen once. Input material: CD4+ T cells from PBMCs. These receptors came from a human donor with Susac syndrome. Both conserved end residues are part of each CDR3. Each record gives: clone size, D gene, V gene, J gene, CDR3 protein, CDR3 DNA. D genes are given only for firm matches. Clone size is shown for a subset of rows, as once, few, many or a class of expanded clone.

clone_size: NA; d_call: NA; v_call: TRBV4-1; j_call: TRBJ1-5; cdr3_aa: CASSQDRGGEQPQHF; cdr3_nt: TGCGCCAGCAGCCAAGATCGTGGGGGGGAACAGCCCCAGCATTTT
clone_size: once; d_call: NA; v_call: TRBV6-2/TRBV6-3; j_call: TRBJ2-5; cdr3_aa: CASSTGQRVQETQYF; cdr3_nt: TGTGCCAGCAGCACAGGACAGCGCGTACAAGAGACCCAGTACTTC
clone_size: NA; d_call: NA; v_call: TRBV7-3; j_call: TRBJ1-1; cdr3_aa: CASSSQGGGKAFF; cdr3_nt: TGTGCCAGCAGCTCACAGGGAGGCGGGAAAGCTTTCTTT
clone_size: NA; d_call: TRBD1; v_call: TRBV29-1; j_call: TRBJ1-1; cdr3_aa: CSVGQGAWNTEAFF; cdr3_nt: TGCAGCGTGGGACAGGGGGCATGGAACACTGAAGCTTTCTTT
clone_size: NA; d_call: TRBD2; v_call: TRBV29-1; j_call: TRBJ2-1; cdr3_aa: CSVMTSGGYNEQFF; cdr3_nt: TGCAGCGTCATGACTAGCGGGGGTTACAATGAGCAGTTCTTC
clone_size: NA; d_call: NA; v_call: TRBV2; j_call: TRBJ1-2; cdr3_aa: CASSGRANYGYTF; cdr3_nt: TGTGCCAGCAGTGGCAGGGCGAACTATGGCTACACCTTC
clone_size: NA; d_call: TRBD1; v_call: TRBV18; j_call: TRBJ1-6; cdr3_aa: CASSPGQGDHSPLHF; cdr3_nt: TGTGCCAGCTCACCGGGACAGGGAGATCATTCACCCCTCCACTTT
clone_size: NA; d_call: NA; v_call: TRBV24-1; j_call: TRBJ2-1; cdr3_aa: CATSGEYNEQFF; cdr3_nt: TGTGCCACCAGTGGGGAGTACAATGAGCAGTTCTTC
clone_size: NA; d_call: NA; v_call: TRBV4-3; j_call: TRBJ1-2; cdr3_aa: CASSQDLGVYGYTF; cdr3_nt: TGCGCCAGCAGCCAAGATCTGGGGGTCTATGGCTACACCTTC
clone_size: NA; d_call: TRBD1; v_call: TRBV30; j_call: TRBJ2-1; cdr3_aa: CAWSLRTGWNEQFF; cdr3_nt: TGTGCCTGGTCGCTCCGGACAGGGTGGAATGAGCAGTTCTTC
clone_size: NA; d_call: TRBD1; v_call: TRBV12-3/TRBV12-4; j_call: TRBJ1-5; cdr3_aa: CASSWDREQHF; cdr3_nt: TGTGCCAGCAGTTGGGACAGAGAACAGCATTTT
clone_size: once; d_call: NA; v_call: TRBV6-2/TRBV6-3; j_call: TRBJ1-1; cdr3_aa: CASSYPSGRMNTEAFF; cdr3_nt: TGTGCCAGCAGTTACCCATCCGGACGGATGAACACTGAAGCTTTCTTT
clone_size: NA; d_call: NA; v_call: TRBV27; j_call: TRBJ1-1; cdr3_aa: CASSSLLSEAFF; cdr3_nt: TGTGCCAGCAGTTCTCTCCTTTCGGAAGCTTTCTTT
clone_size: NA; d_call: TRBD1; v_call: TRBV5-1; j_call: TRBJ1-2; cdr3_aa: CASSLGQGLGGYTF; cdr3_nt: TGCGCCAGCAGCTTGGGACAGGGCCTAGGTGGCTACACCTTC
clone_size: NA; d_call: TRBD2; v_call: TRBV7-2; j_call: TRBJ2-1; cdr3_aa: CASSLVGLFFF; cdr3_nt: TGTGCCAGCAGCTTAGTGGGACTATTCTTCTTC
clone_size: NA; d_call: TRBD1; v_call: TRBV15; j_call: TRBJ2-2; cdr3_aa: CATSRLSPGQGPGELFF; cdr3_nt: TGTGCCACCAGCAGACTATCCCCGGGACAGGGTCCCGGGGAGCTGTTTTTT
clone_size: NA; d_call: TRBD1; v_call: TRBV12-3/TRBV12-4; j_call: TRBJ2-7; cdr3_aa: CASSRRDSSYEQYF; cdr3_nt: TGTGCCAGCAGCCGCCGGGACAGCTCCTACGAGCAGTACTTC
clone_size: NA; d_call: TRBD1; v_call: TRBV12-3/TRBV12-4; j_call: TRBJ1-2; cdr3_aa: CASFPGQGGYTF; cdr3_nt: TGTGCCAGTTTTCCCGGACAGGGCGGCTACACCTTC
clone_size: NA; d_call: NA; v_call: TRBV7-9; j_call: TRBJ1-2; cdr3_aa: CASSRDSFGYTF; cdr3_nt: TGTGCCAGCAGTCGCGACAGTTTTGGCTACACCTTC
clone_size: NA; d_call: NA; v_call: TRBV12-3/TRBV12-4; j_call: TRBJ1-3; cdr3_aa: CASSLSPTSGNTIYF; cdr3_nt: TGTGCCAGCAGTTTATCCCCGACCTCTGGAAACACCATATATTTT
clone_size: NA; d_call: TRBD1; v_call: TRBV5-4; j_call: TRBJ1-1; cdr3_aa: CASSPGTVSKGAFF; cdr3_nt: TGTGCCAGCAGTCCCGGGACAGTGTCTAAGGGAGCTTTCTTT
clone_size: NA; d_call: NA; v_call: TRBV7-2; j_call: TRBJ1-5; cdr3_aa: CASSLGRNINQPQHF; cdr3_nt: TGTGCCAGCAGCTTAGGGCGAAACATAAATCAGCCCCAGCATTTT
clone_size: NA; d_call: NA; v_call: TRBV5-1; j_call: TRBJ1-1; cdr3_aa: CASSSERGFIEAFF; cdr3_nt: TGCGCCAGCAGCTCGGAGAGGGGCTTCATCGAAGCTTTCTTT
clone_size: once; d_call: NA; v_call: TRBV20-1; j_call: TRBJ1-2; cdr3_aa: CSARDSTAPSRGYTF; cdr3_nt: TGCAGTGCTAGAGATTCCACGGCCCCAAGTCGGGGCTACACCTTC
clone_size: once; d_call: TRBD1; v_call: TRBV20-1; j_call: TRBJ1-2; cdr3_aa: CSAGQGPSGYTF; cdr3_nt: TGCAGTGCTGGACAGGGTCCCTCTGGCTACACCTTC
clone_size: NA; d_call: NA; v_call: TRBV20-1; j_call: TRBJ1-5; cdr3_aa: CSARDPTQPNLNQPQHF; cdr3_nt: TGCAGTGCTAGAGATCCGACACAACCCAATCTCAATCAGCCCCAGCATTTT
clone_size: NA; d_call: NA; v_call: TRBV21-1; j_call: TRBJ2-4; cdr3_aa: CATPGQGDKNLQYF; cdr3_nt: TGTGCCACCCCGGGACAGGGCGACAAAAACCTTCAGTACTTC
clone_size: NA; d_call: TRBD1; v_call: TRBV7-2; j_call: TRBJ2-7; cdr3_aa: CASSPRVGQGMFYEQYF; cdr3_nt: TGTGCCAGCAGCCCCCGGGTAGGACAGGGAATGTTCTACGAGCAGTACTTC
clone_size: NA; d_call: NA; v_call: TRBV20-1; j_call: TRBJ2-7; cdr3_aa: CSASKQEYKQYF; cdr3_nt: TGCAGTGCTAGCAAACAGGAGTACAAGCAGTACTTC
clone_size: NA; d_call: TRBD1; v_call: TRBV30; j_call: TRBJ1-1; cdr3_aa: CAWSVLGDRFEAFF; cdr3_nt: TGTGCCTGGAGTGTACTTGGGGACAGGTTCGAAGCTTTCTTT
clone_size: NA; d_call: TRBD1; v_call: TRBV24-1; j_call: TRBJ2-5; cdr3_aa: CATQQGARETQYF; cdr3_nt: TGTGCCACACAACAGGGGGCAAGGGAGACCCAGTACTTC
clone_size: NA; d_call: NA; v_call: TRBV2; j_call: TRBJ2-3; cdr3_aa: CASSGGRGGTDTQYF; cdr3_nt: TGTGCCAGCAGCGGTGGAAGAGGGGGAACAGATACGCAGTATTTT
clone_size: NA; d_call: TRBD1; v_call: TRBV20-1; j_call: TRBJ1-1; cdr3_aa: CSASKGADTEAFF; cdr3_nt: TGCAGTGCTAGTAAGGGGGCGGACACTGAAGCTTTCTTT
clone_size: NA; d_call: NA; v_call: TRBV20-1; j_call: TRBJ2-2; cdr3_aa: CSARPSTDNTGELFF; cdr3_nt: TGCAGTGCTAGACCTTCGACCGATAACACCGGGGAGCTGTTTTTT
clone_size: NA; d_call: TRBD2; v_call: TRBV7-2; j_call: TRBJ2-1; cdr3_aa: CASSGGGNSYNEQFF; cdr3_nt: TGTGCCAGCAGCGGGGGGGGGAACTCCTACAATGAGCAGTTCTTC
clone_size: NA; d_call: NA; v_call: TRBV7-2; j_call: TRBJ1-6; cdr3_aa: CASSLTSSPLHF; cdr3_nt: TGTGCCAGCAGCCTTACGTCCTCACCCCTCCACTTT
clone_size: once; d_call: NA; v_call: TRBV3-1; j_call: TRBJ2-5; cdr3_aa: CASSQVGGNRETQYF; cdr3_nt: TGTGCCAGCAGCCAAGTCGGGGGCAATAGGGAGACCCAGTACTTC
clone_size: NA; d_call: NA; v_call: TRBV5-5; j_call: TRBJ2-2; cdr3_aa: CASSRTALGVTGELFF; cdr3_nt: TGTGCCAGCAGCAGGACCGCTCTAGGGGTCACCGGGGAGCTGTTTTTT
clone_size: NA; d_call: NA; v_call: TRBV30; j_call: TRBJ1-2; cdr3_aa: CAGMILPAHYGYTF; cdr3_nt: TGTGCCGGAATGATCCTACCTGCCCACTATGGCTACACCTTC
clone_size: NA; d_call: TRBD2; v_call: TRBV4-1; j_call: TRBJ2-5; cdr3_aa: CASSQVGTSQPTQYF; cdr3_nt: TGCGCCAGCAGCCAAGTAGGGACTAGCCAACCGACCCAGTACTTC
clone_size: NA; d_call: TRBD1; v_call: TRBV20-1; j_call: TRBJ2-5; cdr3_aa: CSARGSGGRETQYF; cdr3_nt: TGCAGTGCTAGGGGGTCAGGGGGCAGAGAGACCCAGTACTTC
clone_size: NA; d_call: NA; v_call: TRBV29-1; j_call: TRBJ1-2; cdr3_aa: CSVTGHRDNNYGYTF; cdr3_nt: TGCAGCGTCACGGGGCACAGGGATAATAACTATGGCTACACCTTC
clone_size: NA; d_call: NA; v_call: TRBV5-1; j_call: TRBJ1-6; cdr3_aa: CASSWDGNSPLHF; cdr3_nt: TGCGCCAGCAGCTGGGACGGGAATTCACCCCTCCACTTT
clone_size: NA; d_call: NA; v_call: TRBV13; j_call: TRBJ1-2; cdr3_aa: CASSPTFEGSFGYTF; cdr3_nt: TGTGCCAGCAGCCCCACCTTCGAGGGAAGTTTTGGCTACACCTTC
clone_size: once; d_call: TRBD1; v_call: TRBV14; j_call: TRBJ2-6; cdr3_aa: CASSYRGRGANVLTF; cdr3_nt: TGTGCCAGCAGCTACAGGGGGCGAGGGGCCAACGTCCTGACTTTC
clone_size: NA; d_call: NA; v_call: TRBV6-2/TRBV6-3; j_call: TRBJ2-3; cdr3_aa: CASSYSIVPDTQYF; cdr3_nt: TGTGCCAGCAGTTACTCGATCGTGCCGGATACGCAGTATTTT
clone_size: NA; d_call: NA; v_call: TRBV29-1; j_call: TRBJ2-3; cdr3_aa: CSVEWGQGTDTQYF; cdr3_nt: TGCAGCGTTGAATGGGGGCAGGGCACAGATACGCAGTATTTT
clone_size: NA; d_call: NA; v_call: TRBV20-1; j_call: TRBJ2-7; cdr3_aa: CSARDGRGIYEQYF; cdr3_nt: TGCAGTGCTAGAGATGGAAGGGGTATCTACGAGCAGTACTTC
clone_size: NA; d_call: NA; v_call: TRBV3-1; j_call: TRBJ1-5; cdr3_aa: CASSQRTNQPQHF; cdr3_nt: TGTGCCAGCAGCCAGAGGACAAATCAGCCCCAGCATTTT
clone_size: NA; d_call: NA; v_call: TRBV20-1; j_call: TRBJ2-1; cdr3_aa: CSARDLGGPSYNEQFF; cdr3_nt: TGCAGTGCTAGAGATCTAGGGGGACCATCCTACAATGAGCAGTTCTTC
clone_size: NA; d_call: NA; v_call: TRBV14; j_call: TRBJ2-5; cdr3_aa: CASSPLSETQYF; cdr3_nt: TGTGCCAGCAGCCCACTGTCAGAGACCCAGTACTTC
clone_size: NA; d_call: TRBD1; v_call: TRBV20-1; j_call: TRBJ2-2; cdr3_aa: CSARGQGATGELFF; cdr3_nt: TGCAGTGCTAGGGGACAGGGCGCGACCGGGGAGCTGTTTTTT
clone_size: NA; d_call: NA; v_call: TRBV20-1; j_call: TRBJ2-1; cdr3_aa: CSARKPGGPFRNEQFF; cdr3_nt: TGCAGTGCTAGGAAGCCTGGGGGACCCTTTCGGAATGAGCAGTTCTTC
clone_size: NA; d_call: TRBD2; v_call: TRBV20-1; j_call: TRBJ2-3; cdr3_aa: CSAVAGARTDTQYF; cdr3_nt: TGCAGTGCTGTAGCGGGGGCCCGCACAGATACGCAGTATTTT